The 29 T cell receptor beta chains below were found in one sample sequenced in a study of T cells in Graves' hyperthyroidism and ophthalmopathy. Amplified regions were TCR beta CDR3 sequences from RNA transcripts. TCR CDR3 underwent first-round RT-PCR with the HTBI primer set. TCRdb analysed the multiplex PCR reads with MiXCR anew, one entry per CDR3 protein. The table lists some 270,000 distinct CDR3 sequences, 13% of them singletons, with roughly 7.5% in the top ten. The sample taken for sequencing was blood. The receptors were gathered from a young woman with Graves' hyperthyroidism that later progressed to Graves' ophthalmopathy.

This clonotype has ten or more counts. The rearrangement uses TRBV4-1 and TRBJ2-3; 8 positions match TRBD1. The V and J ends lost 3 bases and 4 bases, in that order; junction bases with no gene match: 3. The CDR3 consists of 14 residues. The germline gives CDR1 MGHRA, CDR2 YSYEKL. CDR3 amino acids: CASSHYRGADTQYF. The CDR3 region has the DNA TGCGCCAGCAGCCACTACAGGGGGGCAGATACGCAGTATTTT.

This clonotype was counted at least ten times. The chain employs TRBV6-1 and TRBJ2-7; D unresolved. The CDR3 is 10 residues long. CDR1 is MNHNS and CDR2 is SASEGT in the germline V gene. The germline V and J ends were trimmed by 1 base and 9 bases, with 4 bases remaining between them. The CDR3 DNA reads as TGTGCCAGCAGTGAAGTAGGGCAGTACTTC. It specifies CASSEVGQYF.

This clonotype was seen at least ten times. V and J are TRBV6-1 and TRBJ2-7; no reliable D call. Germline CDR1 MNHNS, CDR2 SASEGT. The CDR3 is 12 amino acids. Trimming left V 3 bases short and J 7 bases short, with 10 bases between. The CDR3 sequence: CASSDALGEQYF. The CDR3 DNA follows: TGTGCCAGCAGTGACGCTCTTGGTGAGCAGTACTTC.

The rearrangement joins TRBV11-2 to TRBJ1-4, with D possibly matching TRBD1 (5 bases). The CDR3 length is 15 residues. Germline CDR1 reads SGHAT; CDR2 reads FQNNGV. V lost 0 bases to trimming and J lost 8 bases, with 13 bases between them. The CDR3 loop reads CASSLEVYQGEKLFF. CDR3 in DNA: TGTGCCAGCAGCTTAGAGGTATACCAGGGAGAAAAACTGTTTTTT.

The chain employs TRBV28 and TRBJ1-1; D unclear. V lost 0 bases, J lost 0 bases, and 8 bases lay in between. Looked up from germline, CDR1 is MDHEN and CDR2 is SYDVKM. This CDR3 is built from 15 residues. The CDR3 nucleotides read TGTGCCAGCAGTTTATGGCAACAGTTGAACACTGAAGCTTTCTTT. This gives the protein CASSLWQQLNTEAFF.

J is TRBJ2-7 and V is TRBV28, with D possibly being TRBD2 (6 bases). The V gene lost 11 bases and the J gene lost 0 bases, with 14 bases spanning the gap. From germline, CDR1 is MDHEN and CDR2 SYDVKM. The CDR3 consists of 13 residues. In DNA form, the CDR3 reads TGTGCCTCCCAGACTAGGACCTCCTACGAGCAGTACTTC. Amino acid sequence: CASQTRTSYEQYF. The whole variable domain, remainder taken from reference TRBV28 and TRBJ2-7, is DVKVTQSSRYLVKRTGEKVFLECVQDMDHENMFWYRQDPGLGLRLIYFSYDVKMKEKGDIPEGYSVSREKKERFSLILESASTNQTSMYLCASQTRTSYEQYFGPGTRLTVT.

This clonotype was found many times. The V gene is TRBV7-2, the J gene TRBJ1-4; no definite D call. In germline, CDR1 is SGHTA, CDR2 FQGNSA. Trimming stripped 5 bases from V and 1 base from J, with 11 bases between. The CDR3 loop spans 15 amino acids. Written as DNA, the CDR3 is TGTGCCAGCAGCCCAGACTTTGGAACTAATGAAAAACTGTTTTTT. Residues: CASSPDFGTNEKLFF.

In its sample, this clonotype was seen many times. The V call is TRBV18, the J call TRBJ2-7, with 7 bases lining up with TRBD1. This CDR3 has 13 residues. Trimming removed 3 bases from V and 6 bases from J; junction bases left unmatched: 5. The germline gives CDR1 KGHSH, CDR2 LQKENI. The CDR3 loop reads CASSPRGGGEQYF. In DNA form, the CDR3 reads TGTGCCAGCTCACCGCGAGGGGGCGGCGAGCAGTACTTC.

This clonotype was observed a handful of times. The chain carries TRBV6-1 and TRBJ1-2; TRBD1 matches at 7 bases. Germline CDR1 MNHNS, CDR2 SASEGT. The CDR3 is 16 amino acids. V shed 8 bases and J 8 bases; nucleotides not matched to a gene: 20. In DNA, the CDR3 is TGTGCCAGCGCGTTTAAGGGGGCCCCGGATGGGGGAGGCTACACCTTC. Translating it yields CASAFKGAPDGGGYTF.

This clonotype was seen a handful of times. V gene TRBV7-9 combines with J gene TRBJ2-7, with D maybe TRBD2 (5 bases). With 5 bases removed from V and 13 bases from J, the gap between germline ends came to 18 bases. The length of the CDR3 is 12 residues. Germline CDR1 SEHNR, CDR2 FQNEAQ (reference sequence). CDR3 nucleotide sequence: TGTGCCAGCAGCAGCGGTAGGGCGGAGAATTACTTC. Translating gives CASSSGRAENYF. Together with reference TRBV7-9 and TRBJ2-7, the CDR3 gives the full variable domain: DTGVSQNPRHKITKRGQNVTFRCDPISEHNRLYWYRQTLGQGPEFLTYFQNEAQLEKSRLLSDRFSAERPKGSFSTLEIQRTEQGDSAMYLCASSSGRAENYFGPGTRLTVT.

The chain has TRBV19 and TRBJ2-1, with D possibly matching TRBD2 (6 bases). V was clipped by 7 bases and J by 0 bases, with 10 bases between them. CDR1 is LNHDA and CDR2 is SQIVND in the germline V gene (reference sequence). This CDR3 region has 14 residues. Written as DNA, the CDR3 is TGTGCCAGTAATAGCGGTAACTCCTACAATGAGCAGTTCTTC. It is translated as CASNSGNSYNEQFF.

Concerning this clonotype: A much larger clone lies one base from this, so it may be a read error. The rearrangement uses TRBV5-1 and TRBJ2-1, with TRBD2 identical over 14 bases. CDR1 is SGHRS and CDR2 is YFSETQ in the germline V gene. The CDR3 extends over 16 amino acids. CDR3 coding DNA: TGCGCCAGCAGCCCGGGACTAGCGGGAGCCTACAATAAGCAGTTCTTC. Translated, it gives CASSPGLAGAYNKQFF.

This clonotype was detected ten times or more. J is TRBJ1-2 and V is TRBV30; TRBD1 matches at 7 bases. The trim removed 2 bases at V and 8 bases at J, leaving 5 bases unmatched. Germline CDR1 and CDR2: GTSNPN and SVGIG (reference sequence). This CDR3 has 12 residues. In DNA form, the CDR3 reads TGTGCCTGGAGTACGACAGGGCGAGGCTACACCTTC. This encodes CAWSTTGRGYTF.

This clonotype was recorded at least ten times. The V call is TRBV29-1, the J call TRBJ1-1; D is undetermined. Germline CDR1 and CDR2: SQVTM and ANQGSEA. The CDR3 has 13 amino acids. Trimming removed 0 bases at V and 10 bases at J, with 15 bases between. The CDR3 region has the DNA TGCAGCGTTGAAGAGGAAGGGAGCAGGCTAGCTTTCTTT. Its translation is CSVEEEGSRLAFF.

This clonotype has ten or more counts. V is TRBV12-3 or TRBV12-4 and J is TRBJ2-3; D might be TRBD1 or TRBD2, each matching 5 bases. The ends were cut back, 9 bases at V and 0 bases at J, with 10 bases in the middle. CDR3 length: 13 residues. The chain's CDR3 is CASWGGSTDTQYF. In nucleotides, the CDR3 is TGTGCCAGTTGGGGCGGGAGCACAGATACGCAGTATTTT.

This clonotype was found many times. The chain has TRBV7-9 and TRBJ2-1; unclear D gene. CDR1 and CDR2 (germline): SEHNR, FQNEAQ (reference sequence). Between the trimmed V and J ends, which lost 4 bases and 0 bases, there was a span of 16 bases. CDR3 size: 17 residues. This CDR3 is CASSSWTASVSYNEQFF. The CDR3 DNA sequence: TGTGCCAGCAGCTCATGGACGGCGTCTGTCTCCTACAATGAGCAGTTCTTC. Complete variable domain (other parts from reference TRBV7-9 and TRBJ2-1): DTGVSQNPRHKITKRGQNVTFRCDPISEHNRLYWYRQTLGQGPEFLTYFQNEAQLEKSRLLSDRFSAERPKGSFSTLEIQRTEQGDSAMYLCASSSWTASVSYNEQFFGPGTRLTVL.

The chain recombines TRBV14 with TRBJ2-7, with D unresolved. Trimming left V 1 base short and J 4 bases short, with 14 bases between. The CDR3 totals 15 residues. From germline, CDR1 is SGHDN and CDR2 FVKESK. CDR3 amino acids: CASSQGPLPLYEQYF. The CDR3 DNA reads TGTGCCAGCAGCCAAGGCCCACTCCCTTTGTACGAGCAGTACTTC.

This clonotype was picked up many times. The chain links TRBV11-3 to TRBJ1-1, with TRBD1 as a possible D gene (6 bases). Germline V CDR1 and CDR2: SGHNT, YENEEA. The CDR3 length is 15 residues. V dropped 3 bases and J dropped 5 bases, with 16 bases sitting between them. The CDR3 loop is CASSLGGTGGTEAFF. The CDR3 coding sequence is TGTGCCAGCAGCTTGGGGGGCACTGGGGGAACTGAAGCTTTCTTT. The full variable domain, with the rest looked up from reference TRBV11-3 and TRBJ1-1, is EAGVVQSPRYKIIEKKQPVAFWCNPISGHNTLYWYLQNLGQGPELLIRYENEEAVDDSQLPKDRFSAERLKGVDSTLKIQPAELGDSAVYLCASSLGGTGGTEAFFGQGTRLTVV.

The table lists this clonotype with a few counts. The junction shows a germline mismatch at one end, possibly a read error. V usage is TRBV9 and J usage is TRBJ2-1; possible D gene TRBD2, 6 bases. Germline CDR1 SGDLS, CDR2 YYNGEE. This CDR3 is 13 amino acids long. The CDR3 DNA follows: TGTGCCAGCAGCGGGGAGGTCTACAATGAACAGTTCTTC. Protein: CASSGEVYNEQFF.

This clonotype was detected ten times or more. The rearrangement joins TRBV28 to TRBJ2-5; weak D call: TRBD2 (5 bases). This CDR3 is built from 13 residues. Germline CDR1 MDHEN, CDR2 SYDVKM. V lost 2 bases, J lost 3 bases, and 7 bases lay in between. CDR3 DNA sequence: TGTGCCAGCAGTTTACCCGGGAAAGAGACCCAGTACTTC. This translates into CASSLPGKETQYF.

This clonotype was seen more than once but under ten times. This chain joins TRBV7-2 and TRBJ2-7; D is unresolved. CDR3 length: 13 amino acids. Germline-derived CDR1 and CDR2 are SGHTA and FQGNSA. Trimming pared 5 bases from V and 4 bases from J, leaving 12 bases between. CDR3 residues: CASSNQNSYEQYF. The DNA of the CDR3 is TGTGCCAGCAGCAATCAAAATTCTTACGAGCAGTACTTC.

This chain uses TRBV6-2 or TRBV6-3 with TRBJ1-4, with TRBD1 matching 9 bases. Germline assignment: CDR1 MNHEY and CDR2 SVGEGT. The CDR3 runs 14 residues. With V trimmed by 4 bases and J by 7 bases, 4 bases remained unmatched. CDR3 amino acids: CASSSGTGFEKLFF. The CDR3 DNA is TGTGCCAGCAGTTCCGGGACAGGGTTTGAAAAACTGTTTTTT.

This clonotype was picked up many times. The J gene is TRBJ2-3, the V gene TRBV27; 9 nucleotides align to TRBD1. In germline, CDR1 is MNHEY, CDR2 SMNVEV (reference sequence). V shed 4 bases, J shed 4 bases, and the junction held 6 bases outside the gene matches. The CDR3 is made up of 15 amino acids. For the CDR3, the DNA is TGTGCCAGCAGTTATACAGGGGGCGCTGCAGATACGCAGTATTTT. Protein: CASSYTGGAADTQYF.

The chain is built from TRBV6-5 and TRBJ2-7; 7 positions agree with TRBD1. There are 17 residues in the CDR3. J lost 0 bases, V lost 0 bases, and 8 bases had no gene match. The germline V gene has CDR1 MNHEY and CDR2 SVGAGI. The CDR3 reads CASSYSNPPGGSYEQYF. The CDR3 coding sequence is TGTGCCAGCAGTTACTCGAATCCCCCAGGGGGCTCCTACGAGCAGTACTTC.

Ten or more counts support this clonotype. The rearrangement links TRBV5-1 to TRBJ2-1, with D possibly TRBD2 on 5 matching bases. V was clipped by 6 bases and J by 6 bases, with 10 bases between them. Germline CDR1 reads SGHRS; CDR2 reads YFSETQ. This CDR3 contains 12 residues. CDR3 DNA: TGCGCCAGCAATGGGCGGGCCAATGAGCAGTTCTTC. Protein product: CASNGRANEQFF.

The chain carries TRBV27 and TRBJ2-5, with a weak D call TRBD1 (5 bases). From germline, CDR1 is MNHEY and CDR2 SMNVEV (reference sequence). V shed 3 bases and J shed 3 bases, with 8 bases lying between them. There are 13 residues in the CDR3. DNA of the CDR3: TGTGCCAGCAGTTTGCAGGGCAAAGAGACCCAGTACTTC. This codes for CASSLQGKETQYF.

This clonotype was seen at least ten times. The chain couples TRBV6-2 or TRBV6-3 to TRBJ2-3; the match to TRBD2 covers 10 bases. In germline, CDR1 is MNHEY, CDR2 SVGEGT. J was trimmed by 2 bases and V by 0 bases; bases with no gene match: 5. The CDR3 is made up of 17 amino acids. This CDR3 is CASSYSKTSGFTDTQYF. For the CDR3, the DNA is TGTGCCAGCAGTTACTCGAAGACTAGCGGGTTCACAGATACGCAGTATTTT.

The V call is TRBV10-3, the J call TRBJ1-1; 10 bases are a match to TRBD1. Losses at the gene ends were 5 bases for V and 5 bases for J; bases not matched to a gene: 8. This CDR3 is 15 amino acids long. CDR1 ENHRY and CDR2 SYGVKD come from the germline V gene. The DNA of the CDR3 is TGTGCCATCAGTCCGGGACAGGGGATGGGAACTGAAGCTTTCTTT. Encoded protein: CAISPGQGMGTEAFF.

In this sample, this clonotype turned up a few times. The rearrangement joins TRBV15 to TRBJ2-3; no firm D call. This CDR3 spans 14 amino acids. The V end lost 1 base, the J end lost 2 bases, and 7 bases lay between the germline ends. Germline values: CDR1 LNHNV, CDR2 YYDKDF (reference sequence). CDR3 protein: CATSRGLDTDTQYF. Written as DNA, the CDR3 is TGTGCCACCAGCAGAGGGCTAGACACAGATACGCAGTATTTT.